Listed here are 11 T cell receptor beta chains from one sample, sequenced in a study of identical twins. Via MiXCR, TCRdb re-called the 5' RACE reads, giving one row per CDR3 protein. The table lists around 960,000 distinct CDR3 sequences, 9% to 15% of them singletons. This sample also appeared in a second study, on yellow fever vaccine responses in identical twins.

Sequencing was carried out using PBMCs. The receptors were sampled from a woman aged 18 to 35 in good health.

This clonotype was counted a few times. The chain carries TRBV5-1 and TRBJ2-5; 7 bases align to TRBD1. Germline CDR1 is SGHRS and CDR2 is YFSETQ. The CDR3 runs 15 residues. Trimming took 0 bases from V and 4 from J; bases not matched to a gene: 6. The CDR3 coding sequence is TGCGCCAGCAGCTTGGGACGACAGGGATCAGAGACCCAGTACTTC. The encoded protein is CASSLGRQGSETQYF.

This clonotype was detected many times. J is TRBJ2-5 and V is TRBV4-1, with D perhaps matching TRBD2 (6 bases). The CDR3 covers 15 residues. CDR1 and CDR2 (germline): MGHRA, YSYEKL. Trimming cost V 3 bases and J 5 bases, with 16 bases left between them. The CDR3 nucleotides read TGCGCCAGCAGCCATGTGGCGGGACCTTTGGAGACCCAGTACTTC. Protein: CASSHVAGPLETQYF.

This clonotype was detected only a few times. The chain has TRBV6-1 and TRBJ2-1; D ambiguous. The CDR3 sequence is 16 residues long. V was cut by 7 bases and J by 5 bases, with 21 bases left in between. CDR1 is MNHNS and CDR2 is SASEGT in the germline V gene. CDR3 nucleotide sequence: TGTGCCAGCACGGCCTTGCTGGCTTTATCACACAATGAGCAGTTCTTC. Its protein is CASTALLALSHNEQFF.

There are many counts of this clonotype. This chain joins TRBV27 and TRBJ1-5; 7 bases agree with TRBD1. V was clipped by 6 bases and J by 0 bases; unmatched bases: 5. Germline CDR1 and CDR2: MNHEY and SMNVEV (reference sequence). The CDR3 runs to 15 residues. The CDR3 region is CASRRTGHSNQPQHF. CDR3 sequence (DNA): TGTGCCAGCAGGAGGACAGGACATAGCAATCAGCCCCAGCATTTT.

V usage is TRBV24-1 and J usage is TRBJ2-3; 7 bases line up with TRBD1. V shed 6 bases and J 0 bases; nucleotides not matched to a gene: 14. Per germline, CDR1 KGHDR and CDR2 SFDVKD. The CDR3 is 18 amino acids. CDR3 nucleotide sequence: TGTGCCACCAGTAGCCTAAAAAGGACAGGAGGTAGCACAGATACGCAGTATTTT. Encoded protein: CATSSLKRTGGSTDTQYF.

The rearrangement joins TRBV7-6 to TRBJ1-1; D perhaps matches TRBD1 (6 bases). Germline V CDR1 and CDR2: SGHVS, FNYEAQ. Trimming took 1 base from V and 11 from J, leaving 11 bases between them. CDR3 length equals 12 residues. CDR3 protein: CASSLDGGLAFF. CDR3 bases: TGTGCCAGCAGCTTAGACGGGGGGCTGGCTTTCTTT.

The chain carries TRBV27 and TRBJ2-5; TRBD1 is a possible D gene (6 bases). The V end was cut by 6 bases, the J end by 0 bases, with 11 bases between. Per germline, CDR1 MNHEY and CDR2 SMNVEV (reference sequence). This CDR3 is built from 14 residues. For the CDR3, the DNA is TGTGCCAGCAGATGGACAGAGAACCAAGAGACCCAGTACTTC. Its protein product is CASRWTENQETQYF.

V usage is TRBV20-1 and J usage is TRBJ1-1; D might be TRBD1 (5 bases). Germline CDR1 DFQATT, CDR2 SNEGSKA (reference sequence). Deletions cut 1 base from V and 0 bases from J, with 21 bases between. The CDR3 is made up of 18 amino acids. CDR3 amino acids: CSARGGRKGMNMNTEAFF. Written as DNA, the CDR3 is TGCAGTGCTAGAGGAGGGCGGAAGGGGATGAATATGAACACTGAAGCTTTCTTT.

In nucleotides, the CDR3 is TGTGCCAGCAGTCAGAACAGGGTCGGGAACACCGGGGAGCTGTTTTTT. It yields the protein CASSQNRVGNTGELFF. V and J are TRBV6-1 and TRBJ2-2; D possibly corresponds to TRBD1 (6 bases). The CDR3 is made up of 16 amino acids. Germline values: CDR1 MNHNS, CDR2 SASEGT. Trimming removed 5 bases from V and 1 base from J, with 14 bases in between.

This clonotype was picked up a small number of times. This sequence joins TRBV5-1 and TRBJ2-1; D may be TRBD2 (5 bases). Germline-derived CDR1 and CDR2 are SGHRS and YFSETQ. CDR3 length equals 15 residues. Trimming took off 0 bases at V and 2 bases at J, with 9 bases between the two ends. CDR3 sequence: CASSLDGEPYNEQFF. The CDR3, as DNA: TGCGCCAGCAGCTTGGACGGGGAACCCTACAATGAGCAGTTCTTC.

This clonotype has at least ten counts. The chain carries TRBV28 and TRBJ1-5; unclear D gene. There are 12 residues in the CDR3. Trimming took 2 bases from V and 6 from J, leaving 5 bases between them. Germline V gene lookup returns CDR1 MDHEN and CDR2 SYDVKM. The CDR3 nucleotides read TGTGCCAGCAGTTTAGAGGGTCAGCCCCAGCATTTT. Protein: CASSLEGQPQHF.